This T cell receptor (beta chain) was sequenced in a study of blood T cell repertoires in COVID-19. At the level of the study: The United States, Italy and Spain provided the acute and convalescent COVID-19 samples. T cells, B-cell-depleted T cells, or PBMCs provided the cDNA or gDNA that served as material.

Original processing notes: Amplification of reference gene primers provided the estimated nucleated cell counts. Only in-frame clones appear in the TCRdb table, and some are missing; sequencing was by immunoSEQ multiplex PCR. The D gene and trimming were derived from the DNA, and the V and J assignments and clone size from that table. The sample holds under 55,000 clones, approximately 85% seen once. V lost 0 bases and J lost 6; bases outside the gene matches: 3. Germline-derived CDR1 and CDR2 are SGHVS and FNYEAQ. This CDR3 spans 16 amino acids. This chain joins TRBV7-6 and TRBJ2-2, with 11 bases fitting TRBD1. The receptor was derived from an elderly woman with acute or convalescent COVID-19. The sample was peripheral blood. The CDR3 sequence: CASSLAAGQGAGELFF. The CDR3 DNA is TGTGCCAGCAGCTTAGCTGCGGGACAGGGGGCCGGGGAGCTGTTTTTT.